The present T cell receptor (beta chain) was sequenced within a study of T cells in Graves' hyperthyroidism and ophthalmopathy. The CDR3 regions of TCR beta were amplified from RNA transcripts. The HTBI primer set drove a first-round RT-PCR of the TCR CDR3. MiXCR was run by TCRdb on the multiplex PCR reads, yielding one entry per CDR3 protein. The repertoire holds a few hundred thousand distinct CDR3 sequences, with 40% to 55% as singletons. Concerning this clonotype: What it binds is unknown.

J gave up 7 bases and V 4 bases, and 3 bases lay outside the gene matches. Germline lookup yields CDR1 SGHVS and CDR2 FQNEAQ. The CDR3 has 14 amino acids. Study results and caveats: Separation of ophthalmopathy from stable hyperthyroidism was achieved by a 13 V-J model. Ophthalmopathy was predicted by the model a median of 6.5 months ahead of onset.

It was uncontrolled infection, other autoimmune disease, pregnancy or lactation that excluded patients. Each diagnosis drew on symptoms, thyroxine, TRAb, thyroid ultrasound and orbital computed tomography findings. The source of this sequence is an adult woman with Graves' disease, either hyperthyroidism or ophthalmopathy (not recorded which). The chain combines TRBV7-8 with TRBJ1-6; 8 bases fit TRBD1. The sample consisted of peripheral blood or thyroid tissue (not recorded which). The DNA of the CDR3 is TGTGCCAGCAGCTGGGCAGGGGGCAATTCACCCCTCCACTTT. This codes for CASSWAGGNSPLHF.